Presented here are 15 T cell receptor beta chains from one specimen sequenced in a study of blood T cells in healthy people across ages. Primers used in a second PCR of roughly 7 to 12 cycles were a sample-barcoded 5' primer and a J-beta primer mix. TCRdb reprocessed the 5' RACE reads with MiXCR, giving one entry per CDR3 protein. This table holds roughly 680,000 distinct CDR3 sequences, under 65% found once. Sequenced: blood. These TCRs come from a woman aged 80 or over in good health.

This clonotype was detected ten times or more. V gene TRBV5-1 combines with J gene TRBJ2-1; the D is unclear. The V gene's germline CDR1 is SGHRS and CDR2 YFSETQ. V was trimmed by 0 bases and J by 5 bases, leaving 6 bases between them. The CDR3 covers 13 residues. The CDR3 sequence is CASSLGWNNEQFF. CDR3 DNA sequence: TGCGCCAGCAGCTTGGGCTGGAACAATGAGCAGTTCTTC.

The chain is built from TRBV27 and TRBJ2-7; 7 nucleotides match TRBD1. The junction had 12 bases not matched to a gene; V was cut back by 6 bases and J by 7 bases. CDR1 is MNHEY and CDR2 is SMNVEV in the germline V gene (reference sequence). The CDR3 covers 14 residues. The CDR3 here is CASSLGTDAREQYF. CDR3 nucleotide sequence: TGTGCCAGCAGCCTCGGGACAGACGCTAGGGAGCAGTACTTC.

This clonotype came up many times. This sequence joins TRBV15 and TRBJ2-1, with 8 bases fitting TRBD2. The trim removed 0 bases at V and 7 bases at J, leaving 20 bases unmatched. CDR1 is LNHNV and CDR2 is YYDKDF in the germline V gene (reference sequence). The CDR3 is made up of 20 amino acids. The CDR3 loop is CATSRDLLPRLAGPPNEQFF. Here the CDR3 DNA reads TGTGCCACCAGCAGAGACCTCCTCCCCCGTCTAGCGGGTCCCCCTAATGAGCAGTTCTTC.

This chain uses TRBV7-9 with TRBJ2-3; 9 bases align to TRBD2. Germline V gene lookup returns CDR1 SEHNR and CDR2 FQNEAQ (reference sequence). The V gene end was trimmed by 7 bases and the J gene end by 0 bases; junction bases not matched to a gene: 11. The CDR3 contains 17 residues. In nucleotides, the CDR3 is TGTGCCAGCAACTATCCTCCCACTAGCGGGAGCACAGATACGCAGTATTTT. It translates to CASNYPPTSGSTDTQYF.

This clonotype has a count of ten or more. The chain combines TRBV7-2 with TRBJ2-3; D is ambiguous. Trimming left V 3 bases short and J 4 bases short, with 2 bases between. Germline V lookup: CDR1 SGHTA, CDR2 FQGNSA. The CDR3 is made up of 11 amino acids. The CDR3 coding sequence is TGTGCCAGCAGCTTCGCAGATACGCAGTATTTT. Its translation: CASSFADTQYF. The full variable domain, completed using reference TRBV7-2 and TRBJ2-3, is GAGVSQSPSNKVTEKGKDVELRCDPISGHTALYWYRQSLGQGLEFLIYFQGNSAPDKSGLPSDRFSAERTGGSVSTLTIQRTQQEDSAVYLCASSFADTQYFGPGTRLTVL.

This clonotype was seen only once. V gene TRBV5-1 combines with J gene TRBJ2-7, with D possibly being TRBD1 (7 bases). TRBJ2-5 explains the end of the DNA better; the J call may be wrong. This CDR3 is built from 14 residues. Germline V gene lookup returns CDR1 SGHRS and CDR2 YFSETQ. In DNA, the CDR3 is TGCGCCAGCAGTTCAGGAGGGGGCGAAGAGACCCAGTACTTC. Translating gives CASSSGGGEETQYF.

CDR3 sequence reads: CASRSPAAYEQYF. The DNA for the CDR3 is TGCGCCAGCAGGTCCCCTGCGGCCTACGAGCAGTACTTC. This chain uses TRBV10-2 with TRBJ2-7; D uncertain. The germline gives CDR1 WSHSY, CDR2 SAAADI. The CDR3 contains 13 residues. V lost 6 bases to trimming and J lost 2 bases, with 11 bases between them.

In this sample, this clonotype turned up many times. V is TRBV2 and J is TRBJ2-3; D call uncertain. The V and J ends lost 2 bases and 4 bases respectively, with 4 bases between them. The CDR3 covers 12 residues. In germline, CDR1 is SNHLY, CDR2 FYNNEI. Here the CDR3 DNA reads TGTGCCAGCAGTGAAATGGCAGATACGCAGTATTTT. This encodes CASSEMADTQYF.

Only one count was recorded for this clonotype. This sequence joins TRBV12-3 or TRBV12-4 and TRBJ2-3; 8 nucleotides align to TRBD2. Trimming removed 4 bases from V and 3 bases from J; junction bases left unmatched: 3. The CDR3 length is 14 residues. The CDR3 nucleotides are TGTGCCAGCAGTTATAGCGGGACGACAGATACGCAGTATTTT. This gives the protein CASSYSGTTDTQYF.

The sample holds many counts of this clonotype. This chain connects TRBV3-1 to TRBJ1-5, with D perhaps matching TRBD1 (6 bases). Trimming cost V 4 bases and J 10 bases, with 14 bases left between them. The CDR3 spans 13 residues. From germline, CDR1 is LGHDT and CDR2 YNNKEL (reference sequence). CDR3 nucleotides: TGTGCCAGCAGCCGGGGGGCCGGTGGTCCCCAGCATTTT. It specifies CASSRGAGGPQHF.

This clonotype was counted ten times or more. The chain has TRBV11-1 and TRBJ2-1, with TRBD2 matching over 14 bases. This CDR3 has 17 amino acids. V shed 0 bases, J shed 7 bases, and the junction held 5 bases outside the gene matches. Germline lookup yields CDR1 SGHAT and CDR2 FQDESV (reference sequence). The CDR3 coding sequence is TGTGCCAGCAGCTTAGCGACGGGACTAGCGGGAGCGAATGAGCAGTTCTTC. Translation: CASSLATGLAGANEQFF.

This clonotype was picked up many times. The chain links TRBV5-1 to TRBJ2-1; 8 bases fit TRBD2. Germline CDR1 reads SGHRS; CDR2 reads YFSETQ. Trimming took 0 bases from V and 7 from J; bases not matched to a gene: 9. The length of the CDR3 is 16 residues. Written as DNA, the CDR3 is TGCGCCAGCAGCTTGGCCGAGGCGGGAGGTGGGAATGAGCAGTTCTTC. Protein product: CASSLAEAGGGNEQFF.

Ten or more counts support this clonotype. The CDR3 protein is CASSLGGTPSEGEQYF. In DNA, the CDR3 is TGTGCCAGCAGTTTAGGGGGGACACCTTCCGAGGGGGAGCAGTACTTC. The chain employs TRBV27 and TRBJ2-5; D possibly matches TRBD1 or TRBD2 (6 bases each). Germline CDR1 and CDR2: MNHEY and SMNVEV (reference sequence). The length of the CDR3 is 16 residues. The V end lost 2 bases, the J end lost 11 bases, and 24 bases lay between the germline ends.

The chain combines TRBV4-1 with TRBJ1-2; D is ambiguous. V was pared by 5 bases and J by 2 bases, with 12 bases between. CDR3 size: 14 residues. Germline CDR1 MGHRA, CDR2 YSYEKL. Here the CDR3 DNA reads TGCGCCAGCAGCAGCTTGGAGAGAAACTATGGCTACACCTTC. Amino acid sequence: CASSSLERNYGYTF.

The CDR3 DNA reads TGTGCCAGCAGGCCGGGACAGGGGAGATTAGCCAAAAACATTCAGTACTTC. Its translation: CASRPGQGRLAKNIQYF. This chain connects TRBV2 to TRBJ2-4; 10 bases align to TRBD1. CDR3 length: 17 amino acids. V lost 6 bases, J lost 0 bases, and 8 bases stayed unmatched. The V gene's germline CDR1 is SNHLY and CDR2 FYNNEI.